The text below deals with one T cell receptor (beta chain). Generated by immunoSEQ multiplex PCR, the TCRdb table keeps only in-frame clones and is missing some. The data show about 120,000 clones, roughly nine tenths seen once. The entry originates in a study of blood T cell repertoires in COVID-19. Turning to the study itself: Whether acute or convalescent, the COVID-19 samples came from the United States, Italy and Spain. Nucleic acid was either cDNA or gDNA, and it came from T cells, B-cell-depleted T cells, or PBMCs.

The CDR3 is 15 residues long. Germline V gene data show CDR1 as KGHDR and CDR2 as SFDVKD. Trimming took 3 bases from V and 7 from J; bases not matched to a gene: 9. Sequenced input: peripheral blood. The chain carries TRBV24-1 and TRBJ2-7; 9 positions agree with TRBD1. This TCR was sampled from a man aged 65-85 years who had recovered from COVID-19. CDR3 sequence (DNA): TGTGCCACCAGTGATGCCCGGGGACAGGGTTCGGAGCAGTACTTC. It codes for CATSDARGQGSEQYF.